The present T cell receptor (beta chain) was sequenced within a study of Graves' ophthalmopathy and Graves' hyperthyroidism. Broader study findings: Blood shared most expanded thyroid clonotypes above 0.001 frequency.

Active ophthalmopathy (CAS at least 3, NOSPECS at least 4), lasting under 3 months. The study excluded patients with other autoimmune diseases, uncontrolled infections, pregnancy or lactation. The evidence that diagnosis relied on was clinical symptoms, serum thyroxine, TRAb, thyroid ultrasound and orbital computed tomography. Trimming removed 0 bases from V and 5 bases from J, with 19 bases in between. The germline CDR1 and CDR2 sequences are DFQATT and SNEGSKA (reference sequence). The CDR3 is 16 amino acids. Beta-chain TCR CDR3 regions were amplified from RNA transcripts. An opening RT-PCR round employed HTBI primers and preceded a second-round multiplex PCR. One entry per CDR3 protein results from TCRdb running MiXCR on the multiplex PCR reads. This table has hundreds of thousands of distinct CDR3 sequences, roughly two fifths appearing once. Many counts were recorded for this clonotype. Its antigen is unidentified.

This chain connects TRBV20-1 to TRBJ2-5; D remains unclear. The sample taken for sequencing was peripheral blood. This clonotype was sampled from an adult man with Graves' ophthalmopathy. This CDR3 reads CSARDRLGLDGETQYF. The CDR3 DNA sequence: TGCAGTGCTAGAGATCGTTTAGGCCTGGATGGGGAGACCCAGTACTTC.